The 21 T cell receptor beta chains below all came from one sample that was sequenced in a study of breast tumors, draining lymph nodes, adjacent tissues. The lymph nodes were axillary draining lymph nodes from breast cancer patients. One entry per CDR3 protein, called by TCRdb with MiXCR from the multiplex PCR reads. This table holds some 130,000 distinct CDR3 sequences, 15% to 20% found once. The sequenced sample consisted of axillary lymph node tissue. The receptors were gathered from a female donor with breast cancer. Some clones in this sample may be carry-over from other donors' samples.

Ten or more counts support this clonotype. This rearrangement joins TRBV7-9 to TRBJ1-2, with unresolved D. The CDR3 covers 14 residues. From germline, CDR1 is SEHNR and CDR2 FQNEAQ (reference sequence). V lost 1 base to trimming and J lost 6 bases, with 12 bases between them. DNA for the CDR3: TGTGCCAGCAGCTTAGAAATAGGAACGGATGGCTACACCTTC. Its protein product is CASSLEIGTDGYTF.

This clonotype was observed at least ten times. The V call is TRBV10-1, the J call TRBJ2-7, with TRBD1 as a possible D gene (5 bases). Germline V gene sequence: CDR1 WNHNN, CDR2 SYGVQD (reference sequence). This CDR3 region has 14 residues. Trimming shortened V by 2 bases and J by 3 bases, and 11 bases separated the two germline ends. DNA for the CDR3: TGCGCCAGCAGTGAGGGTGGGGCAGGCTACGAGCAGTACTTC. Translation gives CASSEGGAGYEQYF.

This clonotype was seen at least ten times. CDR3 sequence: CSVDGQETQYF. CDR3 in DNA: TGCAGTGTAGACGGCCAAGAGACCCAGTACTTC. The chain couples TRBV20-1 to TRBJ2-5, with no clear D. The CDR3 extends over 11 amino acids. V gave up 7 bases and J gave up 1 base, with 7 bases separating them. Germline loops: CDR1 DFQATT, CDR2 SNEGSKA (reference sequence).

This clonotype was detected only once. A much larger clone sits a single nucleotide away, making a read error possible. This chain joins TRBV20-1 and TRBJ2-6, with D tentatively TRBD1 (7 bases). The CDR3 has 17 amino acids. V lost 6 bases, J lost 3 bases, and 21 bases lay in between. Germline values: CDR1 DFQATT, CDR2 SNEGSKA (reference sequence). The CDR3 here is CSALDGRGAGGANVLTF. DNA of the CDR3: TGCAGTGCCTTGGACGGCAGGGGGGCAGGTGGGGCCAACGTCCTGACTTTC.

In regard to this clonotype: A read error may explain this, as a much larger clone is one base away. CDR3 amino acids: CASGEDFSTDTQYF. The CDR3 DNA is TGCGCCAGCGGTGAGGACTTTAGCACAGATACGCAGTATTTT. V and J are TRBV10-1 and TRBJ2-3; D might be TRBD2 (5 bases). Looked up from germline, CDR1 is WNHNN and CDR2 is SYGVQD (reference sequence). This CDR3 has 14 residues.

This clonotype has a count of ten or more. This chain connects TRBV5-1 to TRBJ1-2; D may be TRBD1 (6 bases). The CDR3 runs to 14 residues. Germline CDR1 and CDR2: SGHRS and YFSETQ. V lost 7 bases and J 0 bases, leaving 13 bases between the germline ends. The CDR3 region is CASGGDTSNYGYTF. CDR3 sequence (DNA): TGCGCCAGCGGGGGGGACACCTCTAACTATGGCTACACCTTC. The full variable domain, its missing parts supplied by reference TRBV5-1 and TRBJ1-2, is KAGVTQTPRYLIKTRGQQVTLSCSPISGHRSVSWYQQTPGQGLQFLFEYFSETQRNKGNFPGRFSGRQFSNSRSEMNVSTLELGDSALYLCASGGDTSNYGYTFGSGTRLTVV.

In this sample, this clonotype turned up many times. The CDR3 DNA reads TGTGCCATCAGTGGCTGGGCAGGTTATGGCTACACCTTC. This translates into CAISGWAGYGYTF. The chain employs TRBV10-3 and TRBJ1-2; D is undetermined. The germline gives CDR1 ENHRY, CDR2 SYGVKD. The CDR3 spans 13 residues. The V and J ends lost 4 bases and 5 bases respectively, with 11 bases between them.

The V call is TRBV19, the J call TRBJ2-2; D may match TRBD1 or TRBD2 (7 bases each). V was shortened by 8 bases and J by 3 bases, with 16 bases between the two germline ends. The V gene's germline CDR1 is LNHDA and CDR2 SQIVND (reference sequence). The CDR3 has 15 residues. The CDR3 loop reads CASGSQGGDTGELFF. The CDR3 region has the DNA TGTGCCAGTGGTTCGCAGGGGGGGGACACCGGGGAGCTGTTTTTT. Looking up the rest from reference TRBV19 and TRBJ2-2 gives the full variable domain: DGGITQSPKYLFRKEGQNVTLSCEQNLNHDAMYWYRQDPGQGLRLIYYSQIVNDFQKGDIAEGYSVSREKKESFPLTVTSAQKNPTAFYLCASGSQGGDTGELFFGEGSRLTVL.

This clonotype has at least ten counts. The genes are TRBV3-1 and TRBJ2-7; 9 nucleotides agree with TRBD1. CDR1 is LGHDT and CDR2 is YNNKEL in the germline V gene (reference sequence). V gave up 3 bases and J gave up 5 bases; unmatched junction bases: 2. The CDR3 loop spans 13 amino acids. CDR3 nucleotides: TGTGCCAGCAGCCAGAGGGACAGGGACGAGCAGTACTTC. Translated: CASSQRDRDEQYF.

Remarks on this clonotype: This may come from a read error, since a much larger clone is one base off. This chain connects TRBV3-1 to TRBJ1-2; 7 bases align to TRBD1. The V and J ends lost 8 bases and 3 bases, in that order; junction bases with no gene match: 9. This CDR3 region has 14 residues. CDR1 LGHDT and CDR2 YNNKEL come from the germline V gene (reference sequence). This CDR3 reads CASGRTGEYYGYTF. Written as DNA, the CDR3 is TGTGCCAGCGGCCGGACAGGAGAATACTATGGCTACACCTTC.

As regards this clonotype: This may come from a read error, since a much larger clone is one base off. V is TRBV7-9 and J is TRBJ1-4, with D unresolved. Per germline, CDR1 SEHNR and CDR2 FQNEAQ (reference sequence). The CDR3 covers 12 residues. CDR3: CASSPSSEKLLF. CDR3 nucleotide sequence: TGTGCCAGCAGCCCCTCAAGCGAAAAACTGCTTTTT. The full variable domain, its missing parts supplied by reference TRBV7-9 and TRBJ1-4, is DTGVSQNPRHKITKRGQNVTFRCDPISEHNRLYWYRQTLGQGPEFLTYFQNEAQLEKSRLLSDRFSAERPKGSFSTLEIQRTEQGDSAMYLCASSPSSEKLLFGSGTQLSVL.

Many counts were recorded for this clonotype. This rearrangement joins TRBV2 to TRBJ2-5, with TRBD2 identical over 8 bases. Germline lookup yields CDR1 SNHLY and CDR2 FYNNEI. J lost 1 base, V lost 7 bases, and 14 bases had no gene match. CDR3 length equals 17 residues. Here the CDR3 DNA reads TGTGCCAGCATTTTCGGGGGGCGGGGGGTCCCCCAAGAGACCCAGTACTTC. This sequence encodes CASIFGGRGVPQETQYF.

The sample holds many counts of this clonotype. The CDR3 spells CASTPDTGELFF. In nucleotides, the CDR3 is TGTGCCAGTACCCCGGACACCGGGGAGCTGTTTTTT. The chain recombines TRBV19 with TRBJ2-2, with D unclear. Germline V gives CDR1 LNHDA, CDR2 SQIVND (reference sequence). The CDR3 totals 12 residues. Trimming stripped 7 bases from V and 3 bases from J, with 6 bases between.

This clonotype was seen ten or more times. The rearrangement uses TRBV6-5 and TRBJ1-3; D ambiguous. The CDR3 extends over 15 amino acids. V lost 4 bases, J lost 0 bases, and 10 bases lay in between. Germline CDR1 is MNHEY and CDR2 is SVGAGI. The CDR3 region is CASSSEAFSGNTIYF. CDR3 DNA: TGTGCCAGCAGTTCCGAGGCCTTCTCTGGAAACACCATATATTTT.

Turning to this clonotype: This could be a read error, since a much larger clone is one nucleotide away. The V call is TRBV2, the J call TRBJ1-2, with unresolved D. Germline V gene sequence: CDR1 SNHLY, CDR2 FYNNEI. The CDR3 totals 11 residues. Trimming pared 5 bases from V and 9 bases from J, leaving 10 bases between. CDR3 DNA sequence: TGTGCCAGCAGTTGGAGGGAGAGCTACACCTTC. As protein: CASSWRESYTF.

Worth noting for this clonotype: Possible read error: a much larger clone is one base away. The chain uses TRBV3-1 and TRBJ2-1; weak D call: TRBD2 (7 bases). From germline, CDR1 is LGHDT and CDR2 YNNKEL (reference sequence). The CDR3 covers 13 residues. V was shortened by 3 bases and J by 9 bases, with 12 bases between the two germline ends. The CDR3 loop is CASSQGGGGEQFF. CDR3 in DNA: TGTGCCAGCAGCCAGGGGGGAGGGGGTGAGCAGTTCTTC.

This clonotype has ten or more counts. This chain links TRBV20-1 with TRBJ2-7, with D maybe TRBD1 (5 bases). The germline V gene has CDR1 DFQATT and CDR2 SNEGSKA (reference sequence). The CDR3 is made up of 14 amino acids. The V end lost 0 bases, the J end lost 0 bases, and 9 bases lay between the germline ends. This CDR3 is CSARDQDISYEQYF. In DNA form, the CDR3 reads TGCAGTGCTAGAGATCAGGACATCTCCTACGAGCAGTACTTC.

Concerning this clonotype itself: A single base separates this from a much larger clone, so it may be a read error. The CDR3 region has the DNA TGTGCCAGCACCTCCTACGGGAGGTCCGACAATGAGCGGTTCTTC. It translates to CASTSYGRSDNERFF. The chain employs TRBV7-6 and TRBJ2-1, with 7 bases aligning to TRBD2. The CDR3 totals 15 residues. Germline V CDR1 and CDR2: SGHVS, FNYEAQ.

This clonotype was seen many times. The gene calls are TRBV3-1 and TRBJ2-3, with 8 nucleotides matching TRBD2. The CDR3 totals 16 residues. Germline CDR1 and CDR2: LGHDT and YNNKEL (reference sequence). The V gene end was trimmed by 4 bases and the J gene end by 5 bases; junction bases not matched to a gene: 11. As DNA, the CDR3 is TGTGCCAGCAGCCTAGGGACGGGGGGGCGTAGAGATACGCAGTATTTT. Translating it yields CASSLGTGGRRDTQYF.

This clonotype was seen ten or more times. The V call is TRBV5-6, the J call TRBJ1-6; no definite D call. This CDR3 spans 14 amino acids. Trimming shortened V by 2 bases and J by 6 bases, and 9 bases separated the two germline ends. Germline V CDR1 and CDR2: SGHDT, YYEEEE. The DNA of the CDR3 is TGTGCCAGCAGCTTCGGCCGGATTAATTCACCCCTCCACTTT. It specifies CASSFGRINSPLHF.

This clonotype was counted ten times or more. The CDR3 ends on some other residue instead of the conserved phenylalanine or tryptophan, so this is likely a read error. The DNA is omitted, as the CDR3 cannot be located on it reliably, and the CDR3 follows TCRdb's listing. The J gene is TRBJ2-7, the V gene TRBV19; TRBD2, the table's D call, lacks a check against the DNA. Germline V gene lookup returns CDR1 LNHDA and CDR2 SQIVND (reference sequence). Inclusive of both ends, the CDR3 amounts to 11 amino acids. CDR3 protein: CAPVYTGGRAG.